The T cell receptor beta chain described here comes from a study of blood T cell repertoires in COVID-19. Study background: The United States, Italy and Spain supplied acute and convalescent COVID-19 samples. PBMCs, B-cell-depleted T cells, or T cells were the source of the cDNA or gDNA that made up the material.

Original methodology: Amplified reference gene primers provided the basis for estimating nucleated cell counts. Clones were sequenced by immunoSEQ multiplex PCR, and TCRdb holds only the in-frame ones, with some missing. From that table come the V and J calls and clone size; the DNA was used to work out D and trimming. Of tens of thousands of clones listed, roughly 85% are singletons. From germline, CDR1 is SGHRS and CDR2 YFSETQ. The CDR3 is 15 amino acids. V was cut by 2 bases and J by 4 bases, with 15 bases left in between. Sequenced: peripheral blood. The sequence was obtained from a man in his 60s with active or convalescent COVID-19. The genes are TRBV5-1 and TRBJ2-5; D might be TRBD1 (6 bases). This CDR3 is CASSLLQGMGETQYF. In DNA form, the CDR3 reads TGCGCCAGCAGCTTACTTCAGGGGATGGGAGAGACCCAGTACTTC.